This record concerns one T cell receptor (beta chain) sequence. This sample is drawn from a study of shared clonotypes between healthy human individuals. Measured with immunoSEQ multiplex PCR; TCRdb has only the in-frame clones, and not every one. The sample yields roughly 2,000,000 clones, about 95% seen once. Germline CDR1 reads MNHEY; CDR2 reads SVGAGI. This CDR3 spans 15 amino acids. Between the trimmed V and J ends, which lost 1 base and 1 base, there was a span of 10 bases. Naivety among CD8 cells was defined by CD45RO negativity and positive CCR7 selection, thereby excluding terminally differentiated effector memory CD45RA+ cells.

The sequence was collected from a man aged 18 to 35 in good health. The sample was naive CD8+ T cells sorted from blood. The chain recombines TRBV6-5 with TRBJ1-1; no clear D gene. This chain's CDR3 is CASSYLAEGNTEAFF. Here the CDR3 DNA reads TGTGCCAGCAGTTACTTAGCCGAAGGGAACACTGAAGCTTTCTTT.